The present T cell receptor (beta chain) was sequenced within a study of blood T cell repertoires in COVID-19. Study context: Samples came from the United States, Italy and Spain, spanning acute and convalescent COVID-19. Sources were T cells, B-cell-depleted T cells, or PBMCs; the material itself was cDNA or gDNA.

Germline V gene sequence: CDR1 MDHEN, CDR2 SYDVKM. The V segment lost 6 bases and the J segment 4 bases; nucleotides outside the gene matches: 10. CDR3 size: 16 residues. As handled by the study authors: For nucleated cells, counts were estimated from reference gene primer amplification. Profiling relied on immunoSEQ multiplex PCR, and the TCRdb table lists in-frame clones only, not all of them. V, J and clone size were drawn from that table, and D and trimming were deduced from the DNA. The table lists nearly 60,000 clones, roughly 84% of them singletons. The chain recombines TRBV28 with TRBJ2-3, with 10 bases matching TRBD2. The receptor's source is a man in his forties with active COVID-19. Specimen: peripheral blood. The CDR3 here is CASRIPSGRRADTQYF. Written as DNA, the CDR3 is TGTGCCAGCAGAATCCCTAGCGGGAGAAGGGCAGATACGCAGTATTTT.